This TCR beta chain was obtained from a study of cytomegalovirus exposure and HLA in healthy donors. Study-wide findings and caveats: Reportedly, cytomegalovirus status was diagnosed with high sensitivity and specificity. The study recorded over 150 TCR beta chains that were cytomegalovirus-associated.

A note on this clone: The antigen is unknown.

The donors formed part of the approximately 120-subject validation cohort, distinct from the roughly 700-subject first cohort. Clones were sequenced by immunoSEQ multiplex PCR, and TCRdb holds only the in-frame ones, with some missing. Altogether 250,000 to 350,000 clones are present, roughly 87% being singletons, with the ten largest covering about 1.2%. The germline CDR1 and CDR2 sequences are SEHNR and FQNEAQ (reference sequence). The CDR3 covers 14 residues. The V gene lost 1 base and the J gene lost 2 bases, with 7 bases spanning the gap. This receptor was identified in a young woman in good health and CMV-seropositive. The V call is TRBV7-9, the J call TRBJ2-3; tentative D call: TRBD1 (5 bases). Input material: PBMCs. The CDR3 here is CASSLEDNTDTQYF. The CDR3 region has the DNA TGTGCCAGCAGCTTAGAGGACAACACAGATACGCAGTATTTT.